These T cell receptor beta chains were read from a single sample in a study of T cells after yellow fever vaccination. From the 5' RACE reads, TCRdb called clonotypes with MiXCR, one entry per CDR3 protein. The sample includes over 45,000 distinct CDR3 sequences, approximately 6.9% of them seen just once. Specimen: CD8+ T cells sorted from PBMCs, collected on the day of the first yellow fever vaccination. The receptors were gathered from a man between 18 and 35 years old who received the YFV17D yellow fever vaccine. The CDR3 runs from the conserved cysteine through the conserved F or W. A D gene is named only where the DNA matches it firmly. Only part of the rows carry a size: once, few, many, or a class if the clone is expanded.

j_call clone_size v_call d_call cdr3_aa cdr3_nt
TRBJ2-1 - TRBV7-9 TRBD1 CASRLTGPYNEQFF TGTGCCAGCAGGTTGACAGGGCCGTACAATGAGCAGTTCTTC
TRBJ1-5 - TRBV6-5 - CASTQALVGNQPQHF TGTGCCAGCACTCAGGCTTTGGTTGGCAATCAGCCCCAGCATTTT
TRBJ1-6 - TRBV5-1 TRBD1 CASSLDRDRGNSPLHF TGCGCCAGCAGCTTAGACCGGGACAGGGGGAATTCACCCCTCCACTTT
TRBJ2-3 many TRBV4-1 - CASSQVSEGTDTQYF TGCGCCAGCAGCCAAGTTAGCGAGGGCACAGATACGCAGTATTTT
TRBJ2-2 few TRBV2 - CASSRTGKTLFWELFF TGTGCCAGCAGTCGAACAGGGAAAACCCTCTTCTGGGAGCTGTTTTTT
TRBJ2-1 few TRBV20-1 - CSASKTKMAYNEQFF TGCAGTGCTAGTAAGACAAAAATGGCCTACAATGAGCAGTTCTTC
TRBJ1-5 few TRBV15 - CATSTRLGSNQPQHF TGTGCCACCAGCACCCGCCTGGGGAGCAATCAGCCCCAGCATTTT
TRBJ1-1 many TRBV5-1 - CASSSGQPNTEAFF TGCGCCAGCAGCTCCGGACAGCCGAACACTGAAGCTTTCTTT
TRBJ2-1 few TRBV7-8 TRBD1 CASSPVGTGNHNEQFF TGTGCCAGCAGCCCGGTCGGGACAGGGAACCACAATGAGCAGTTCTTC
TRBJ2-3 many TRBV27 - CASSLTVGGPKDTQYF TGTGCCAGCAGTTTAACGGTCGGGGGGCCGAAAGATACGCAGTATTTT
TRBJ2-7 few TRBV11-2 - CASSLAPYEQYF TGTGCCAGCAGCTTAGCGCCCTACGAGCAGTACTTC
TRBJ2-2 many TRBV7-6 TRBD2 CASSLSGGLGTLNTGELFF TGTGCCAGCAGCTTATCGGGGGGGCTGGGTACACTGAACACCGGGGAGCTGTTTTTT
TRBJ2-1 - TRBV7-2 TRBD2 CASSQGLAGNPYNEQFF TGTGCCAGCAGCCAAGGACTAGCGGGGAACCCCTACAATGAGCAGTTCTTC
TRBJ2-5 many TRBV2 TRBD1 CASSHTGGVETQYF TGTGCCAGCAGCCACACAGGGGGAGTGGAGACCCAGTACTTC
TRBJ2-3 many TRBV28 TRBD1 CASSFVGTGAEDTQYF TGTGCCAGCAGTTTTGTGGGGACAGGGGCGGAAGATACGCAGTATTTT
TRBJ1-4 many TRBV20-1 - CSARDDLPATNEKLFF TGCAGTGCTAGGGACGACTTGCCCGCAACTAATGAAAAACTGTTTTTT
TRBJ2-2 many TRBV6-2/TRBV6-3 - CASSGGELFF TGTGCCAGCAGCGGTGGCGAGCTGTTTTTT
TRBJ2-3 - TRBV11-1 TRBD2 CASSSRYGPKRDTDTQYF TGTGCCAGCAGCTCGAGATACGGACCTAAGCGGGACACAGATACGCAGTATTTT
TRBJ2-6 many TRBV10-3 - CAISGPSSGANVLTF TGTGCCATCAGTGGACCGAGCTCTGGGGCCAACGTCCTGACTTTC
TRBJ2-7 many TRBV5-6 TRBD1 CASSLTGGVLYEQYF TGTGCCAGCAGCCTCACAGGGGGCGTATTGTACGAGCAGTACTTC
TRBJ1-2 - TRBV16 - CASSQWEIGYTF TGTGCCAGCAGCCAATGGGAGATCGGCTACACCTTC
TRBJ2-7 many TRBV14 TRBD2 CASSQISGGPTGEQYF TGTGCCAGCAGCCAAATTAGCGGGGGCCCGACGGGCGAGCAGTACTTC
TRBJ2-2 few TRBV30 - CAWRSGESTGELFF TGTGCCTGGAGATCAGGGGAGAGCACCGGGGAGCTGTTTTTT
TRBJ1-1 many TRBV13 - CASSEGRGENTEAFF TGTGCCAGCAGCGAAGGGAGGGGGGAGAACACTGAAGCTTTCTTT
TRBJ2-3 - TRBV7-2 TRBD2 CASSFLRPQAGTDTQYF TGTGCCAGCAGCTTCCTCCGCCCCCAAGCGGGGACAGATACGCAGTATTTT
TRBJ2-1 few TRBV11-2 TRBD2 CASSSRTSGGMVDEQFF TGTGCCAGCAGCTCCCGGACTAGCGGGGGGATGGTTGATGAGCAGTTCTTC
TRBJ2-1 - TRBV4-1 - CASSQGPGLSSYNEQFF TGCGCCAGCAGCCAAGGACCGGGGCTCAGCTCCTACAATGAGCAGTTCTTC